The clone carrying this T cell receptor beta chain was seen more than once but under ten times. CDR3 size: 15 residues. The V gene's germline CDR1 is WSHSY and CDR2 SAAADI. V lost 8 bases, J lost 7 bases, and 24 bases lay in between. The record originates from a study of blood T cell repertoires in COVID-19. At the level of the study: Some COVID-19 samples were acute and others convalescent; all came from the United States, Italy and Spain. From T cells, B-cell-depleted T cells, or PBMCs came the material, which was cDNA or gDNA.

TCRdb's copy holds only in-frame clones and misses some; the assay was immunoSEQ multiplex PCR. The sample gives around 260,000 clones, over 75% of which show up once; roughly 13% is in the top ten. Sequences were obtained from peripheral blood. V is TRBV10-2 and J is TRBJ2-7; D is possibly TRBD1 (6 bases). This sequence originates from a human donor in a cohort sampled during active COVID-19. This CDR3 is CASLPPGTPISEQYF. The CDR3, as DNA: TGCGCCAGCTTGCCGCCCGGGACACCAATTAGTGAGCAGTACTTC.